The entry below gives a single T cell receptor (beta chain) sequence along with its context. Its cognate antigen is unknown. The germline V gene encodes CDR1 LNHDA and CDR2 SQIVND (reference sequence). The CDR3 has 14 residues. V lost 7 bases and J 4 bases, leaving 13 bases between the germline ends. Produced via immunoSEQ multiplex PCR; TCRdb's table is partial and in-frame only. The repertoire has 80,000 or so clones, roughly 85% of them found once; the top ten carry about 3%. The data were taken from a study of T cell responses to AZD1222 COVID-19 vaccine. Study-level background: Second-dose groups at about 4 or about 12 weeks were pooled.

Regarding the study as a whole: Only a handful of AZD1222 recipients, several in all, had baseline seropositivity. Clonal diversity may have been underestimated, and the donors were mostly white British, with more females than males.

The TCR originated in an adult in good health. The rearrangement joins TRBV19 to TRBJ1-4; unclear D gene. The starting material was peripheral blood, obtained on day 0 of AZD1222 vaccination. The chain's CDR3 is CASNPPGLNEKLFF. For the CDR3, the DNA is TGTGCCAGTAACCCCCCGGGCCTTAATGAAAAACTGTTTTTT.